A single T cell receptor beta chain is shown here with its context. This clonotype appeared many times. The target of this receptor is not known. Base qualities are missing; no much larger clone stands one base away. These data originate in a study of blood T cells in healthy people across ages (dated by TCRdb to the mid-2010s). Regarding the study in general: In model experiments, roughly one uniquely barcoded TCR beta cDNA molecule per two T cells was captured by template switching. Age-related changes in TCR beta repertoire diversity were measured in the study by deep sequencing normalized with unique cDNA molecular identifiers. Donors were grouped into four age groups: young (average approximately 15 years), middle-aged (39), aged (about 59) and long-lived (82). To avoid experimental bias, donors of different ages were distributed randomly across sequencing lanes. The study analyzed two additional independent replicas of 1 million unique cDNA reads from the same blood draw for two donors, one aged 18 to 30 and one aged 80 or older. What the work shows at the level of the full study, not this receptor alone: Observed TCR beta diversity per million T cells fell roughly linearly with age, and a significant reduction was already apparent by age roughly 40. Observed TCR beta diversity correlated strongly with the percentage of naive T cells measured by flow cytometry. Estimates of total diversity based on one million sequenced T cells were regarded as lower bounds and as underestimates. Because donor CMV infection status was unknown, age-related changes in expanded clonotypes were potentially confounded. Because profiling used bulk unsorted PBMCs, naive and antigen-experienced compartments could not be compared conclusively. Compared with the aged group, the long-lived group had more naive CD4+ T cells, fewer expanded clones and increased TCR diversity, a pattern suggesting age selection.

The library was generated by 5' RACE. Sequenced on an Illumina HiSeq 2500. The second PCR ran for roughly 7 to 11 cycles and used a J-beta primer mix along with a sample-barcoded 5' primer. A unique molecular identifier was introduced onto each TCR beta cDNA molecule by a template-switch 5' adaptor carrying 12 random nucleotides. At least 3 million CDR3-containing paired-end reads were obtained from each sample. First-strand cDNA synthesis was performed from all RNA using the Mint cDNA synthesis kit, with priming by a TRBC-specific oligonucleotide. Following uracil-DNA glycosylase treatment, a first 18-cycle PCR with universal primers M1SS and BC2_uni_R was performed on all cDNA. In the original analysis: For normalization, 1 million high-quality reads were randomly selected from each sample, with every read carrying a distinct molecular identifier. Instead of being binned into consensus sequences, reads with shared molecular identifiers were discarded. MiTCR, set to a Q25 quality threshold and the strictest error-elimination algorithm, was used for CDR3 identification, clonotype clustering and error correction. Lower-bound total TCR beta diversity was estimated with a nonparametric unseen species model using Euler transformation. In TCRdb, the public reads were trimmed at Q25 with fastp and aligned with MiXCR, with productive beta chains retained. Identical CDR3 proteins give one entry, which carries the most common genes and DNA. TCRdb, not the authors, supplied the V and J calls. The sample contains hundreds of thousands of distinct CDR3 sequences, about 28% of them found a single time. In total, the top ten clones hold 17% of the sample.

Clipping removes 5 bases from V and 0 bases from J, with 9 as the unmatched junction base count. CDR1 and CDR2 were assigned from the germline V gene as SGHTA and FQGNSA. The CDR3 spans 16 residues, from the cysteine through the phenylalanine. This entry keeps only the CDR3 DNA: 48 bases, framed from base 1. Systemically healthy Caucasian individuals from Russia, around 39 in total and aged about 6 to 90 years, were included as donors. Each donor gave around 9.9 milliliters of peripheral blood, collected into EDTA-treated Vacutainer tubes. Ficoll-Paque density-gradient centrifugation was used to isolate PBMCs, with at least 7 million obtained per sample. Total RNA, at least 6 micrograms per sample, was extracted from PBMCs with Trizol reagent. For every donor, flow cytometry on a PBMC aliquot measured the percentage of naive CD45RAhigh/CD27high T cells.

Sequenced input: blood. The chain employs TRBV7-2 and TRBJ2-7; TRBD1 aligns with 8 central bases. The source is an elderly woman in good health. The CDR3 reads CASSTYGTGDSYEQYF. The DNA reads as follows: TGTGCCAGCAGCACCTACGGGACAGGCGACTCCTACGAGCAGTACTTC. The CDR3, completed at both ends by the reference TRBV7-2 and TRBJ2-7 genes, gives the full variable domain GAGVSQSPSNKVTEKGKDVELRCDPISGHTALYWYRQSLGQGLEFLIYFQGNSAPDKSGLPSDRFSAERTGGSVSTLTIQRTQQEDSAVYLCASSTYGTGDSYEQYFGPGTRLTVT.